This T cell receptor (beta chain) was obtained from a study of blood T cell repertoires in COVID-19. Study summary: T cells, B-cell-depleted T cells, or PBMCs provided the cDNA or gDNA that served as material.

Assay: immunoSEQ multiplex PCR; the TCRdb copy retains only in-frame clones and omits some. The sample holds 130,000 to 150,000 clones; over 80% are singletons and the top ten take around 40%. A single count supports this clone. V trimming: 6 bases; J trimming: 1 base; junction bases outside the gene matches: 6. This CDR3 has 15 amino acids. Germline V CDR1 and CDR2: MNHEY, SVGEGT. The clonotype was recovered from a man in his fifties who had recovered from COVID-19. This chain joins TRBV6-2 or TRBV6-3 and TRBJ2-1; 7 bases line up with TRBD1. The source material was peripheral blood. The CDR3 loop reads CASSEDRISYNEQFF. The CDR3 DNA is TGTGCCAGCAGCGAGGACAGGATTTCCTACAATGAGCAGTTCTTC.